These T cell receptor beta chains were read from a single sample in a study of T-cell memory formation after mild COVID-19. TCRdb analysed the 5' RACE reads with MiXCR anew, one entry per CDR3 protein. The data show 250,000 to 350,000 distinct CDR3 sequences, around an eighth seen once. Sequenced sample: PBMCs or a T cell subset sorted from them (not recorded which). Receptors were obtained from a man aged 18 to 35 who had mild COVID-19 (a few samples of this study predate the infection). Cell type and time point are not known. CDR3s include the opening cysteine and the closing phenylalanine or tryptophan. A D gene is named only where the DNA matches it firmly. Not every row has a clone size; where given, it reads once, few, many or a size class.

>TRBJ1-1|TRBV7-3|.|many
TGTGCCAGCAGCTCCGGACCCAACACTGAAGCTTTCTTT
CASSSGPNTEAFF
>TRBJ1-4|TRBV20-1|.|.
TGCAGTGCTCCGGGACGCAATGAAGAGCTGTTTTTT
CSAPGRNEELFF
>TRBJ2-5|TRBV20-1|TRBD2|.
TGCAGTGCTAACCGTCTAGCGGGGGGACAAGAGACCCAGTACTTC
CSANRLAGGQETQYF
>TRBJ2-1|TRBV9|TRBD2|.
TGTGCCAGCAGCGTTTGGGTAGCGGGGGGAAATGAGCAGTTCTTC
CASSVWVAGGNEQFF
>TRBJ2-1|TRBV29-1|TRBD1|few
TGCAGCATGGGACAGGGATTTGGCAATGAGCAGTTCTTC
CSMGQGFGNEQFF
>TRBJ1-1|TRBV20-1|.|few
TGCAGTGCTAGAGTTAACGCGGGGACTGAAGCTTTCTTT
CSARVNAGTEAFF
>TRBJ1-1|TRBV3-1|TRBD1|.
TGTGCCAGCAGCCAAGCGGGGGACAGGGGTCTAAGAGCTTTCTTT
CASSQAGDRGLRAFF
>TRBJ2-1|TRBV5-1|.|few
TGCGCCAGCAGCTTGGATATAGTGGCGAACTACAATGAGCAGTTCTTC
CASSLDIVANYNEQFF
>TRBJ2-6|TRBV10-3|.|many
TGTGCCATCAGTGGGACCCGAGACTCTGGGGCCAACGTCCTGACTTTC
CAISGTRDSGANVLTF
>TRBJ2-1|TRBV29-1|.|.
TGCAGCGTTAACGAAGAGTCCTACAATGAGCAGTTCTTC
CSVNEESYNEQFF
>TRBJ2-3|TRBV5-4|.|.
TGTGCCAGCAGCTTGCCAGCGGACACAGATACGCAGTATTTT
CASSLPADTDTQYF
>TRBJ1-1|TRBV10-3|.|few
TGTGCCATCAGTGAGTCCCAGGGTAGAGGAAACACTGAAGCTTTCTTT
CAISESQGRGNTEAFF
>TRBJ1-1|TRBV9|.|few
TGTGCCAGCAGCGTAGATTTGGAGGGGTACACTGAAGCTTTCTTT
CASSVDLEGYTEAFF
>TRBJ1-6|TRBV6-5|.|.
TGTGCCAGCAGTTACTCTGCCGGGAATTCACCCCTCCACTTT
CASSYSAGNSPLHF
>TRBJ1-5|TRBV12-3/TRBV12-4|.|.
TGTGCCAGCAGTTTAGTATCTGGGTCCCAGCATTTT
CASSLVSGSQHF
>TRBJ2-7|TRBV4-1|TRBD1|.
TGCGCCAGCAGCCAAGCGGGGACAGGGCTGAGCGAGCAGTACTTC
CASSQAGTGLSEQYF
>TRBJ1-4|TRBV9|.|few
TGTGCCAGCAGCGTAGAGCCCCACAGGGTGGATGAAAAACTGTTTTTT
CASSVEPHRVDEKLFF
>TRBJ1-4|TRBV7-9|.|many
TGTGCCAGCAGCCTAGCCGCCGGGGGAAAACTGTTTTTT
CASSLAAGGKLFF
>TRBJ2-7|TRBV5-6|.|many
TGTGCCAGCAGCTACCCCCGGGGTTCCTACGAGCAGTACTTC
CASSYPRGSYEQYF
>TRBJ1-2|TRBV7-2|TRBD1|.
TGTGCCAGCAGCCCCGCGACCGGGACAGGGGTCGGCTACACCTTC
CASSPATGTGVGYTF
>TRBJ2-3|TRBV5-1|.|.
TGCGCCAGCAGCTTAATCTTAGCGGCGGGAGATACGCAGTATTTT
CASSLILAAGDTQYF
>TRBJ1-1|TRBV5-5|.|.
TGTGCCAGCAGCTTGGCCTCAACAGCCGATGAAGCTTTCTTT
CASSLASTADEAFF
>TRBJ2-5|TRBV7-3|.|few
TGTGCCAGCAGCTTAACAGGGACAGAGACCCAGTACTTC
CASSLTGTETQYF
>TRBJ2-3|TRBV20-1|.|.
TGCAGTGCTGGGGATGGCGGTGTGGGCACAGATACGCAGTATTTT
CSAGDGGVGTDTQYF
>TRBJ1-5|TRBV4-3|.|.
TGCGCCAGCAGCCCGGTGACAACCGATCAGCCCCAGCATTTT
CASSPVTTDQPQHF
>TRBJ2-1|TRBV12-3/TRBV12-4|.|.
TGTGCCAGCAGTCCGATATCCCCCTCCGGCTCCTACAATGAGCAGTTCTTC
CASSPISPSGSYNEQFF
>TRBJ2-2|TRBV7-2|.|few
TGTGCCAGCACCTCACCCCAGGGCAGGGTCGGCACCGGGGAGCTGTTTTTT
CASTSPQGRVGTGELFF
>TRBJ2-3|TRBV4-1|.|.
TGCGCCAGCAGCCAAGGGACTACCCACACAGATACGCAGTATTTT
CASSQGTTHTDTQYF
>TRBJ2-7|TRBV9|TRBD1|.
TGTGCCAGCAGCGCCCGGGACAGGGAGGCCTACGAGCAGTACTTC
CASSARDREAYEQYF
>TRBJ2-7|TRBV5-4|.|.
TGTGCCAGCAGCTGGGGACGGGGCACCTACGAGCAGTACTTC
CASSWGRGTYEQYF
>TRBJ2-2|TRBV7-9|TRBD2|.
TGTGCCAGCAGCTCCCGAAGTATGCGGGGGGTTTCCACCGGGGAGCTGTTTTTT
CASSSRSMRGVSTGELFF
>TRBJ2-3|TRBV10-3|.|few
TGTGCCATCAGTGAGTCCTGGATCAGAGATACGCAGTATTTT
CAISESWIRDTQYF
>TRBJ2-6|TRBV7-2|.|few
TGTGCCAGCAGCCCTCAATCGGGGGCCAACGTCCTGACTTTC
CASSPQSGANVLTF
>TRBJ2-3|TRBV28|TRBD1|.
TGTGCCAGCAGTTTCCCAGGGACAGGAGAGACAGATACGCAGTATTTT
CASSFPGTGETDTQYF
>TRBJ1-2|TRBV6-1|.|.
TGTGCCAGCAGTGACGGGGAGTATGGCTACACCTTC
CASSDGEYGYTF
>TRBJ1-4|TRBV29-1|.|many
TGCAGCGTTGGAGTGGGGAACTATGAAAAACTGTTTTTT
CSVGVGNYEKLFF
>TRBJ2-3|TRBV7-6|TRBD2|few
TGTGCCAGCAGCCCAACTCCTAGCGGGGGGAGCACAGATACGCAGTATTTT
CASSPTPSGGSTDTQYF
>TRBJ2-1|TRBV7-2|TRBD2|.
TGTGCCAGCAGCTTAGGGGGACTAGCGGGGAGCAATGAGCAGTTCTTC
CASSLGGLAGSNEQFF
>TRBJ2-1|TRBV4-1|TRBD1|few
TGCGCCAGCAGCCAACCGGGACAGGGAAAGGGTGAGCAGTTCTTC
CASSQPGQGKGEQFF
>TRBJ1-1|TRBV7-2|.|few
TGTGCCAGCAGCTTAGAAAAGGGAGGGATCACTGAAGCTTTCTTT
CASSLEKGGITEAFF
>TRBJ2-1|TRBV4-1|.|.
TGCGCCAGCAGCCAACGGATGACCCCTAGCTCCTACAATGAGCAGTTCTTC
CASSQRMTPSSYNEQFF
>TRBJ2-6|TRBV20-1|.|.
TGCAGTGCTCAGTCTGGGGCCAACGTCCTGACTTTC
CSAQSGANVLTF
>TRBJ1-5|TRBV29-1|.|.
TGCAGCGTAGGAACGCGGGACCAGCCCCAGCATTTT
CSVGTRDQPQHF
>TRBJ2-2|TRBV5-1|TRBD2|.
TGCGCCAGCAGCTTGCTCCAGACTAGCGGCAACACCGGGGAGCTGTTTTTT
CASSLLQTSGNTGELFF
>TRBJ1-4|TRBV3-1|.|few
TGTGCCAGCAGGGCGGCGTGGGCGAAGAATGAAAAACTGTTTTTT
CASRAAWAKNEKLFF
>TRBJ2-1|TRBV2|TRBD1|.
TGTGCCAGCAAGGTCGGGACAGACTACAATGAGCAGTTCTTC
CASKVGTDYNEQFF
>TRBJ1-6|TRBV9|TRBD1|few
TGTGCCAGCAGCTTACGGACAGGGGATTCACCCCTCCACTTT
CASSLRTGDSPLHF